This T cell receptor beta chain was recorded in a study of glioma-infiltrating T cells. The iRepertoire nested amplicon-rescue multiplex PCR amplified TCR alpha and beta CDR3s from RNA. For one-step reverse transcription and amplification, about 90-400 ng of tissue mRNA or PBMC total RNA was used. TCRdb called the multiplex PCR reads again in MiXCR, with one record for every CDR3 protein. The sample comprises a few thousand distinct CDR3 sequences, around a third of which are singletons, and around 7.5% rests with the top ten. Findings of the study overall: Only very few CDR3 sequences appeared in both tissue and blood. Gliomas, especially low-grade, showed above-expected tissue-blood divergence; non-neoplastic patients showed below.

By proportion, this clonotype is large. Its antigen is as yet unknown. Sequencing was carried out using glioma tissue, nonneoplastic brain tissue, or PBMCs (not recorded which). This receptor was taken from a human donor with low-grade glioma or glioblastoma, undergoing nonglioma brain surgery, or in good health (not recorded which).

For the CDR3, the DNA is TGCAGTGCTAGAGATCGCACAGGGGGAAGTGGCTACACCTTC. It specifies CSARDRTGGSGYTF. This chain connects TRBV20-1 to TRBJ1-2; 8 positions agree with TRBD1. Germline loops: CDR1 DFQATT, CDR2 SNEGSKA (reference sequence). The CDR3 is 14 residues long. V shed 0 bases, J shed 7 bases, and the junction held 7 bases outside the gene matches.